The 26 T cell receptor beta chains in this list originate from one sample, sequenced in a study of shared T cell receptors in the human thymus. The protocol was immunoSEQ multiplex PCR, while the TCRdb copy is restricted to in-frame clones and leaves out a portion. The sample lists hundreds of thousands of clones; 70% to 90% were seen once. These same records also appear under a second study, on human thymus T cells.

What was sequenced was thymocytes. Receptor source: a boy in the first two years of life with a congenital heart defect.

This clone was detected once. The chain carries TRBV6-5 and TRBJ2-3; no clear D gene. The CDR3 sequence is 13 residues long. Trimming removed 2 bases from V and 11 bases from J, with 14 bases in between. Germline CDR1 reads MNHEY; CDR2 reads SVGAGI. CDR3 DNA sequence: TGTGCCAGCAGTTACCGAAGACTTGCCTGGCAGTATTTT. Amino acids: CASSYRRLAWQYF.

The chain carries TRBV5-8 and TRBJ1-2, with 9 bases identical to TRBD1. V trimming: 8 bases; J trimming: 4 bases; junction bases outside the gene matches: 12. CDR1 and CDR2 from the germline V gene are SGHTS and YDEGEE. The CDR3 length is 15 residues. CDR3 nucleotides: TGTGCCAGTCCCCTACCGGGACAGGGCCTCTATGGCTACACCTTC. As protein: CASPLPGQGLYGYTF.

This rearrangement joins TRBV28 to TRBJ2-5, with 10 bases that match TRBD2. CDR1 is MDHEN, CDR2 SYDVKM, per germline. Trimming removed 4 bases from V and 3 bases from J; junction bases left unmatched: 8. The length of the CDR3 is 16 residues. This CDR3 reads CASSSLTSGRKETQYF. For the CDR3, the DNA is TGTGCCAGCAGTTCGTTGACTAGCGGGCGAAAAGAGACCCAGTACTTC.

CDR3 residues: CASSVVPGDTQYF. CDR3 nucleotide sequence: TGTGCCAGCAGCGTAGTTCCGGGGGATACGCAGTATTTT. The rearrangement joins TRBV9 to TRBJ2-3, with D possibly matching TRBD2 (5 bases). CDR1 and CDR2 (germline): SGDLS, YYNGEE. The CDR3 is 13 residues long. Deletions cut 0 bases from V and 6 bases from J, with 8 bases between.

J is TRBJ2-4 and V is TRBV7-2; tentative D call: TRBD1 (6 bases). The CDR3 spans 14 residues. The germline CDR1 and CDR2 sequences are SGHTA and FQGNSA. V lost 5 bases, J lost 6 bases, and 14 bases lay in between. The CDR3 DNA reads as TGTGCCAGCAGCGCGCTAGACAGGATAAACATTCAGTACTTC. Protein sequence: CASSALDRINIQYF.

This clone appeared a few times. This CDR3 is CASSSRARIYEQYF. The CDR3 DNA reads as TGTGCCAGCAGCTCGCGTGCCAGGATCTACGAGCAGTACTTC. The chain joins TRBV5-8 to TRBJ2-7; D uncertain. Germline CDR1 reads SGHTS; CDR2 reads YDEGEE. CDR3 length: 14 amino acids. Trimming shortened V by 3 bases and J by 3 bases, and 13 bases separated the two germline ends.

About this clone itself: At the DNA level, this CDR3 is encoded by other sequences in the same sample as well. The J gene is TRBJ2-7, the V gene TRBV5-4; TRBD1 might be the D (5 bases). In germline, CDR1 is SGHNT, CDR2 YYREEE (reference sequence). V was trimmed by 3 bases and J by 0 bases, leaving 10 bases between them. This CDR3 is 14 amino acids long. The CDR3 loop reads CASSSQGTSYEQYF. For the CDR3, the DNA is TGTGCCAGCAGCTCCCAGGGTACCTCCTACGAGCAGTACTTC.

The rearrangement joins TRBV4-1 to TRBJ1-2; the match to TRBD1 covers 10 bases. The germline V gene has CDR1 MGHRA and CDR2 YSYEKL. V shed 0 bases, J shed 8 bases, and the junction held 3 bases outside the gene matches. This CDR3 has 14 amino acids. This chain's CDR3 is CASSQEGTGDGYTF. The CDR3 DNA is TGCGCCAGCAGCCAAGAGGGGACAGGGGACGGCTACACCTTC.

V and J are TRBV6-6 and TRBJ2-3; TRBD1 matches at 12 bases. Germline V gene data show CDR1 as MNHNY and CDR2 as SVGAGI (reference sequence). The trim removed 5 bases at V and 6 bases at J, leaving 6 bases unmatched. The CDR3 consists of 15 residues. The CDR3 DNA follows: TGTGCCAGCAGTCACCGGGACAGGGGGCCCGATACGCAGTATTTT. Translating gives CASSHRDRGPDTQYF.

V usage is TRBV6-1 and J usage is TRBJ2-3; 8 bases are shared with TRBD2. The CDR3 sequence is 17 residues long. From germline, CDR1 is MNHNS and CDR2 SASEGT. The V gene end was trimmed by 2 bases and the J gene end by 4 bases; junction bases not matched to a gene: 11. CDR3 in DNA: TGTGCCAGCAGTGAACGTGTTAGCGGGATATGGGCAGATACGCAGTATTTT. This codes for CASSERVSGIWADTQYF.

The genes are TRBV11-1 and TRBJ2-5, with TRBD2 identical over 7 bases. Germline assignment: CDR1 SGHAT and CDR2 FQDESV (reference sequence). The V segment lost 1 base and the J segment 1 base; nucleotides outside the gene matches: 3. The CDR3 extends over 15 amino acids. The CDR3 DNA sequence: TGTGCCAGCAGCTTAGAAGTAGCGGGCCAAGAGACCCAGTACTTC. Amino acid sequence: CASSLEVAGQETQYF.

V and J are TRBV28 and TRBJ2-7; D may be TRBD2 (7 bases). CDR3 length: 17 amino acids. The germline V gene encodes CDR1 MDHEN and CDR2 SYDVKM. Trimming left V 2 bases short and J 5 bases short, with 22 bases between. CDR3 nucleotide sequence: TGTGCCAGCAGTTTAGAGGGGGGGGGCCCCATGTACCACGAGCAGTACTTC. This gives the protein CASSLEGGGPMYHEQYF.

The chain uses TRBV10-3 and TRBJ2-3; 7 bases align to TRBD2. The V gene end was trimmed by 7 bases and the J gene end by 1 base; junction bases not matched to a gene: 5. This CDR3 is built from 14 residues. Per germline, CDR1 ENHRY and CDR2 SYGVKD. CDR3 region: CAITRGERTDTQYF. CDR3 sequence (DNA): TGTGCCATCACCCGGGGGGAGCGCACAGATACGCAGTATTTT.

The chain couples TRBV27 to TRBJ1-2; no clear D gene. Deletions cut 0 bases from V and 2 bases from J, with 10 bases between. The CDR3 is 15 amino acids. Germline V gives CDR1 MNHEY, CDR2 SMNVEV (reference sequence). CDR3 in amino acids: CASSLSVSLNYGYTF. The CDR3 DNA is TGTGCCAGCAGTTTATCGGTCAGTCTCAACTATGGCTACACCTTC.

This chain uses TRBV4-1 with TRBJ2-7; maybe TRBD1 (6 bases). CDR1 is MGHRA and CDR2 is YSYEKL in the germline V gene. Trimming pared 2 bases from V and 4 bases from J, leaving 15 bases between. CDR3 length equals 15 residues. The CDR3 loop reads CASSQSSRGIYEQYF. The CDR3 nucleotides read TGCGCCAGCAGCCAAAGTAGCAGGGGAATATACGAGCAGTACTTC.

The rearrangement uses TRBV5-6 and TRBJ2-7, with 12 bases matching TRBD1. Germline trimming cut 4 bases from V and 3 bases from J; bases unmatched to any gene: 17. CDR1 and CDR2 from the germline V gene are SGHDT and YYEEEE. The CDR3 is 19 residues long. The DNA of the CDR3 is TGTGCCAGCAGCGCAAGGGACAGGGGGCAGATCCTAGTCGGCTACGAGCAGTACTTC. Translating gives CASSARDRGQILVGYEQYF.

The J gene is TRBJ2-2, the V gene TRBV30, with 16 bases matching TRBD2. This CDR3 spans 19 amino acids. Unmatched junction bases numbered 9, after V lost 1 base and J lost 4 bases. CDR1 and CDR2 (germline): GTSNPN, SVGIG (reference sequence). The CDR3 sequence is CAWSEAGTSGRASTGELFF. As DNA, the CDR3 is TGTGCCTGGAGTGAGGCCGGGACTAGCGGGAGGGCCAGCACCGGGGAGCTGTTTTTT.

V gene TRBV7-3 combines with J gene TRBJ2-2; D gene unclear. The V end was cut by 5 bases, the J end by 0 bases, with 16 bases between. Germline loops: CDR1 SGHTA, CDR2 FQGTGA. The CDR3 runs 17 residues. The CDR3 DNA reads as TGTGCCAGCAGCCCCGTATCTGCGTCGGCGAACACCGGGGAGCTGTTTTTT. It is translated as CASSPVSASANTGELFF.

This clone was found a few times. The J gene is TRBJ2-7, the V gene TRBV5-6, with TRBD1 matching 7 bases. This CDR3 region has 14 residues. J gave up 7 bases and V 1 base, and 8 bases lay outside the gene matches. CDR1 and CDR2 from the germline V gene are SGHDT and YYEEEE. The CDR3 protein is CASSLWDRVREQYF. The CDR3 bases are TGTGCCAGCAGCTTGTGGGACAGAGTACGAGAGCAGTACTTC.

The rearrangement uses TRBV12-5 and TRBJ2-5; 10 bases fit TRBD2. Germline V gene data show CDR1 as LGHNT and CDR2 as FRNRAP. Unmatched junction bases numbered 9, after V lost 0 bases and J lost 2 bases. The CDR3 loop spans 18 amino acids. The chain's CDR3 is CASGLVRDSGRPQETQYF. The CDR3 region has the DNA TGTGCTAGTGGTTTGGTACGTGATAGCGGGAGGCCACAAGAGACCCAGTACTTC.

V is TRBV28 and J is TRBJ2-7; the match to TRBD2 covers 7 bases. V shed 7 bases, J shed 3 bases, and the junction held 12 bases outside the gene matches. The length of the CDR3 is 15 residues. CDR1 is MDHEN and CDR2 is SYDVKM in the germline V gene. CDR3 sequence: CASTLSPGGDYEQYF. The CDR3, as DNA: TGTGCCAGCACCCTATCCCCGGGAGGTGACTACGAGCAGTACTTC.

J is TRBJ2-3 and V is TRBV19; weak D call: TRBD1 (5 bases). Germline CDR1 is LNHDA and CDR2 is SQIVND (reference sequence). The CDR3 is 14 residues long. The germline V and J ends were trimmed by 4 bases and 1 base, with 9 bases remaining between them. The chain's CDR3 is CASSTGHRTDTQYF. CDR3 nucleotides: TGTGCCAGTAGTACCGGACATCGCACAGATACGCAGTATTTT.

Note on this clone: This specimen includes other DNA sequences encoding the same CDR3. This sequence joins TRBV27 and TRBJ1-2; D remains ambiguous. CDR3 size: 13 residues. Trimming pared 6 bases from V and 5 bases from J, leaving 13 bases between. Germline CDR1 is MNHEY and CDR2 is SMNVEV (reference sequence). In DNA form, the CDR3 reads TGTGCCAGCAGCCGGGGATCCAATTATGGCTACACCTTC. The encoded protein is CASSRGSNYGYTF.

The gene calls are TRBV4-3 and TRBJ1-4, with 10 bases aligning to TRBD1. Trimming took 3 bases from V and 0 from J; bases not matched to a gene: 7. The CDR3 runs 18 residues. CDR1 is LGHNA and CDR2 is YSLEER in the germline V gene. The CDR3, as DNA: TGCGCCAGCAGCCACTTAGACAGGGGGCTTGCAACTAATGAAAAACTGTTTTTT. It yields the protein CASSHLDRGLATNEKLFF.

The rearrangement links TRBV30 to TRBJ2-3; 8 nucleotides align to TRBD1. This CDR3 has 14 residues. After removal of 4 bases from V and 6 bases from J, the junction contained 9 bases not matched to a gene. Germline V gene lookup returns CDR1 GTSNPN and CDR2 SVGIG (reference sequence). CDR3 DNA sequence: TGTGCCTGGACCGACAGGGGCGAACGGGATACGCAGTATTTT. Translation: CAWTDRGERDTQYF.

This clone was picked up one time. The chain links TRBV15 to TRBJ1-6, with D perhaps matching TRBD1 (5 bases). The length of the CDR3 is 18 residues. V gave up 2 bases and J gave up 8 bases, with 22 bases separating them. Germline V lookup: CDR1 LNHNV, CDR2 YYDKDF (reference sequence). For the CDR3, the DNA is TGTGCCACCAGCAGAACCGTTGGGGCAGGGTCTATGGATTCACCCCTCCACTTT. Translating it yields CATSRTVGAGSMDSPLHF. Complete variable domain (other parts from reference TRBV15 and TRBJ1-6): DAMVIQNPRYQVTQFGKPVTLSCSQTLNHNVMYWYQQKSSQAPKLLFHYYDKDFNNEADTPDNFQSRRPNTSFCFLDIRSPGLGDTAMYLCATSRTVGAGSMDSPLHFGNGTRLTVT.